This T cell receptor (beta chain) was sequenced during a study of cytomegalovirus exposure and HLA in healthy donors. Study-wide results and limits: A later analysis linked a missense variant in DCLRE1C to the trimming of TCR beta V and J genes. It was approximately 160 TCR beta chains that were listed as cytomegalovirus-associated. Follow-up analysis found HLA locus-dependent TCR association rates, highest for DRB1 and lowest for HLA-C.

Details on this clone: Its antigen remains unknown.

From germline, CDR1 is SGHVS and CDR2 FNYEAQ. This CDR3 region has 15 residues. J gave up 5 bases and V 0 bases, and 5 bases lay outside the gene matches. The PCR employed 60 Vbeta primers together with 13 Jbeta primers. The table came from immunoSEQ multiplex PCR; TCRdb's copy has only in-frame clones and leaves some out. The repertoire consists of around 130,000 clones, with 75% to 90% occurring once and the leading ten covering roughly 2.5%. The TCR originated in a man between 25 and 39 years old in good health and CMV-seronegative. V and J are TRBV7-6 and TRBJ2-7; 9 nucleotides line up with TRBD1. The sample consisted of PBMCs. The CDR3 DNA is TGTGCCAGCAGCTTAGCTCACAGGGGGCCCCACGAGCAGTACTTC. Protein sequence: CASSLAHRGPHEQYF.